Presented here are 3 T cell receptor beta chains from one specimen sequenced in a study of OX40 agonist ivuxolimab in advanced cancers. Method: immunoSEQ multiplex PCR; TCRdb's copy keeps in-frame clones and lacks some. This sample has some 80,000 clones, with 75% to 90% found just once. The sequencing here drew on CD4+ or CD8+ T cells sorted from blood, taken in a trial of the OX40 agonist ivuxolimab. Source of these receptors: an adult with an advanced solid tumor such as melanoma, head and neck, liver or kidney cancer.

As regards this clone: This specimen includes other DNA sequences encoding the same CDR3. The chain is built from TRBV7-2 and TRBJ2-5; D gene unclear. Germline CDR1 reads SGHTA; CDR2 reads FQGNSA. The V and J ends lost 0 bases and 4 bases respectively, with 6 bases between them. The CDR3 is 13 residues long. The CDR3 region is CASSLAGGETQYF. The DNA for the CDR3 is TGTGCCAGCAGCTTAGCTGGCGGAGAGACCCAGTACTTC.

V is TRBV27 and J is TRBJ2-2; the D call may be TRBD1 or TRBD2 (5 bases each). V lost 4 bases and J lost 6, with 21 bases in between. Germline assignment: CDR1 MNHEY and CDR2 SMNVEV (reference sequence). CDR3 length: 17 residues. The chain's CDR3 is CASSSRTGPAGAGELFF. The DNA of the CDR3 is TGTGCCAGCAGTTCCCGGACGGGACCCGCCGGAGCCGGGGAGCTGTTTTTT.

The chain recombines TRBV6-5 with TRBJ1-5; a weak D match, TRBD1 (6 bases). Germline loops: CDR1 MNHEY, CDR2 SVGAGI. The CDR3 extends over 15 amino acids. Trimming took off 4 bases at V and 2 bases at J, with 12 bases between the two ends. CDR3 nucleotide sequence: TGTGCCAGCAGTTCCCTAGGACAGCGCAATCAGCCCCAGCATTTT. Translating gives CASSSLGQRNQPQHF.